This T cell receptor (beta chain) appears in the sequencing data of a study of glioma-infiltrating T cells after dendritic cell vaccination. None of the glioblastoma patients had an isocitrate dehydrogenase mutation. TCRdb keeps only in-frame clones here, not all; method: immunoSEQ multiplex PCR. In the table there are 90,000 or so clones, under 90% of which are singletons. The CDR3 totals 16 residues. Germline loops: CDR1 SGHRS, CDR2 YFSETQ. The V end was cut by 2 bases, the J end by 7 bases, with 19 bases between. Sample: blood, taken before dendritic cell vaccination. The TCR sequence derives from a human donor with glioblastoma. The chain employs TRBV5-1 and TRBJ2-1; weak D call: TRBD1 (6 bases). CDR3 DNA: TGCGCCAGCAGCTTAGGCGGCACAGGGCTTGGGAATGAGCAGTTCTTC. It yields the protein CASSLGGTGLGNEQFF.